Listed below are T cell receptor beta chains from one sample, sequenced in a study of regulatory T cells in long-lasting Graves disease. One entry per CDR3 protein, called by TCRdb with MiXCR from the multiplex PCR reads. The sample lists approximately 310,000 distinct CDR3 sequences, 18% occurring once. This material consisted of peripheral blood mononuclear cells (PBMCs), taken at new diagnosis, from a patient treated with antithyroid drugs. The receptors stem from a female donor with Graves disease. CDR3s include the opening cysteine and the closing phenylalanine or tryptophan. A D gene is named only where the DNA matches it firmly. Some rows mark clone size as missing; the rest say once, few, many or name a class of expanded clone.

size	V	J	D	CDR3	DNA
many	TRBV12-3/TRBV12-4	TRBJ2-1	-	CASSDLKKPRDEQFF	TGTGCCAGCAGCGATTTGAAAAAACCCCGGGATGAGCAGTTCTTC
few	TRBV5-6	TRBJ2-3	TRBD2	CASSAGLVADTQYF	TGTGCCAGCAGCGCCGGACTAGTCGCAGATACGCAGTATTTT
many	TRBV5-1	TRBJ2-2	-	CASRSRGGGFGELFF	TGCGCCAGCAGGTCCCGGGGCGGAGGATTCGGGGAGCTGTTTTTT
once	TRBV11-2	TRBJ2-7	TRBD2	CASSLGSGGLSSYEQYF	TGTGCCAGCAGCTTAGGTAGCGGGGGCCTGAGCTCCTACGAGCAGTACTTC
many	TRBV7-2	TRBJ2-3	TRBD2	CASSPWGTSGFTDTQYF	TGTGCCAGCAGTCCTTGGGGGACTAGCGGGTTCACAGATACGCAGTATTTT
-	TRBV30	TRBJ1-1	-	CAWSVGSEAFF	TGTGCCTGGAGTGTGGGAAGTGAAGCTTTCTTT
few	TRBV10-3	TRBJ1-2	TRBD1	CAANPTGQEAEDYGYTF	TGTGCCGCCAACCCGACCGGACAGGAGGCTGAGGACTATGGCTACACCTTC
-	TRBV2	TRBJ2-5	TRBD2	CASTTTSGSRGYSETQYF	TGTGCCAGCACCACGACTAGCGGGAGTAGGGGTTATTCAGAGACCCAGTACTTC
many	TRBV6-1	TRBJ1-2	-	CASSRTAFDVDGYTF	TGTGCCAGCAGTCGGACCGCGTTTGATGTGGATGGCTACACCTTC
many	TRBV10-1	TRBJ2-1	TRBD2	CASSYSGSFDEQFF	TGCGCCAGCAGTTATAGCGGGAGTTTCGATGAGCAGTTCTTC
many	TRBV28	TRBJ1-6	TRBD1	CASRVQQGETSPLHF	TGTGCCAGCAGGGTACAGCAGGGGGAGACTTCACCCCTCCACTTT
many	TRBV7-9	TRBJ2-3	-	CASSYRDPPADTQYF	TGTGCCAGCAGCTACAGGGATCCCCCGGCAGATACGCAGTATTTT
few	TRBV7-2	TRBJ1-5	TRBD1	CASSSGQGPNQPQHF	TGTGCCAGCAGCTCTGGACAGGGCCCCAATCAGCCCCAGCATTTT
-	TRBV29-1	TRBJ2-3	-	CSVERTSTDTQYF	TGCAGCGTCGAAAGAACTAGCACAGATACGCAGTATTTT
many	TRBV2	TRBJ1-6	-	CASIASQFNSPLHF	TGTGCCAGCATTGCGTCTCAATTTAATTCACCCCTCCACTTT
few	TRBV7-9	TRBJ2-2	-	CASSSPPRGMNTGELFF	TGTGCCAGCAGCTCACCCCCGCGAGGAATGAACACCGGGGAGCTGTTTTTT
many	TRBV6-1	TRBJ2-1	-	CASSSPTDRAYNEQFF	TGTGCCAGCAGTAGCCCCACAGACAGAGCCTACAATGAGCAGTTCTTC